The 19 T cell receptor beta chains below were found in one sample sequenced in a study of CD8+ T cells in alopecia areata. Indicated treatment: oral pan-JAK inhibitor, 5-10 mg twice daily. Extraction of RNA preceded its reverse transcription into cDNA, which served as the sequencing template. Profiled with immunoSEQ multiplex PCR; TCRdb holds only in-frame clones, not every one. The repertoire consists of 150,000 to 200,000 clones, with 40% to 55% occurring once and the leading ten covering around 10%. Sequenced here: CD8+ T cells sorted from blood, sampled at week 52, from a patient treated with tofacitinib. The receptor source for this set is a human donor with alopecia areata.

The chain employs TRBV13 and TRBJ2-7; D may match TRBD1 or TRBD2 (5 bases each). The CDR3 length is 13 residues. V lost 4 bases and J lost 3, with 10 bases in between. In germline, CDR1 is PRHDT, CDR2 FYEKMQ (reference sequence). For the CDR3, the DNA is TGTGCCAGCAGCTACCGGGACGGCTACGAGCAGTACTTC. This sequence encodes CASSYRDGYEQYF.

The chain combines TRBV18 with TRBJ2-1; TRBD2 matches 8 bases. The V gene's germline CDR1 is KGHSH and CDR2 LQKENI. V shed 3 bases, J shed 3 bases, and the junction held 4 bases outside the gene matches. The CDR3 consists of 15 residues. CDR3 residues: CASSPLAGSYNEQFF. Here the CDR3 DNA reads TGTGCCAGCTCACCTTTAGCGGGGAGCTACAATGAGCAGTTCTTC.

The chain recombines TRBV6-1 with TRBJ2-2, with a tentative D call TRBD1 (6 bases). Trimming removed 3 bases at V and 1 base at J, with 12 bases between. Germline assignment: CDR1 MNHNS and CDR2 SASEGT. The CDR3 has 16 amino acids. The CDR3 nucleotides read TGTGCCAGCAGTGAGGTGTGGACAGTGAACACCGGGGAGCTGTTTTTT. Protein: CASSEVWTVNTGELFF.

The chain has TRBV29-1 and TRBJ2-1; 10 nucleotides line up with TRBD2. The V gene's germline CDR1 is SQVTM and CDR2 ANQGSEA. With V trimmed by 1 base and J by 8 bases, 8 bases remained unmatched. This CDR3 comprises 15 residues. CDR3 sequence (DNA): TGCAGCGTTGAAGTAGGGACTAGCGTCTTTGATGAGCAGTTCTTC. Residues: CSVEVGTSVFDEQFF.

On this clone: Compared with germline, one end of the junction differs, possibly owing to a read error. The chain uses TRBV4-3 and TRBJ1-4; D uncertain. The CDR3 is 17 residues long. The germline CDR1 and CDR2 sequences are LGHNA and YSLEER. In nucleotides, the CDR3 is TGCGCCAGCAGCGAAGACGGAAAGCCACATCCTAATGAAAAACTGTTTTTT. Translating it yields CASSEDGKPHPNEKLFF.

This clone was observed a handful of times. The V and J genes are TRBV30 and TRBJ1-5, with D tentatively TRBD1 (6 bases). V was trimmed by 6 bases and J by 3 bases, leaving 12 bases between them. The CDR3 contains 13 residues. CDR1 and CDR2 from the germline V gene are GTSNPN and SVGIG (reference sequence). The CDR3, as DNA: TGTGCCTGCCTTGGGGGGGCCAATCAGCCCCAGCATTTT. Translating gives CACLGGANQPQHF.

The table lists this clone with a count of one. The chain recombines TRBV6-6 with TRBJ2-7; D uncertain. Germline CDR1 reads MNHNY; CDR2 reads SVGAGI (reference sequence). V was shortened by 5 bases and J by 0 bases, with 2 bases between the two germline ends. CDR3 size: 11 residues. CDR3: CASSVSYEQYF. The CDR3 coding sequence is TGTGCCAGCAGTGTCTCCTACGAGCAGTACTTC.

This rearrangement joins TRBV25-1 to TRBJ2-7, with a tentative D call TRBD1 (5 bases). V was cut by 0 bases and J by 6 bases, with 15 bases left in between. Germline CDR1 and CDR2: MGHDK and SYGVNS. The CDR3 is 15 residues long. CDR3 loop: CASSEYQAGRAEQYF. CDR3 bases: TGTGCCAGCAGTGAATATCAGGCAGGCAGGGCCGAGCAGTACTTC.

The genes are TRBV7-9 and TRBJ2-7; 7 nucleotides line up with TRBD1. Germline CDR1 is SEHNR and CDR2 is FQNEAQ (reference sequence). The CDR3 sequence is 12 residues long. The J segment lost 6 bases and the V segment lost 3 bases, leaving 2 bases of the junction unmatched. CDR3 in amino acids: CASSFAGGEQYF. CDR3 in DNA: TGTGCCAGCAGCTTCGCAGGGGGCGAGCAGTACTTC.

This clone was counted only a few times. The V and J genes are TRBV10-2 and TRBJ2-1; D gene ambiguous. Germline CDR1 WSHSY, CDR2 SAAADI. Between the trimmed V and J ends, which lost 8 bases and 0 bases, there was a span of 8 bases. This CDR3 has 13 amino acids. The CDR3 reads CASGSRSYNEQFF. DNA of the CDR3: TGCGCCAGCGGTTCACGCTCCTACAATGAGCAGTTCTTC.

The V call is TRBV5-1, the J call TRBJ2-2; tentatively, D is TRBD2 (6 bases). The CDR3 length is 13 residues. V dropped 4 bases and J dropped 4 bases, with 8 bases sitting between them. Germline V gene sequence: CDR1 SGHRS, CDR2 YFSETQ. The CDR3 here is CASSPEGTGELFF. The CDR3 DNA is TGCGCCAGCAGCCCGGAGGGCACCGGGGAGCTGTTTTTT.

The CDR3 DNA sequence: TGTGCTAGTGGCCCAGGGGGCTACAGCGAGCAGTACTTC. It translates to CASGPGGYSEQYF. The chain links TRBV12-5 to TRBJ2-7; TRBD1 aligns across 8 bases. The germline V gene encodes CDR1 LGHNT and CDR2 FRNRAP. There are 13 residues in the CDR3. J was trimmed by 6 bases and V by 6 bases; bases with no gene match: 7.

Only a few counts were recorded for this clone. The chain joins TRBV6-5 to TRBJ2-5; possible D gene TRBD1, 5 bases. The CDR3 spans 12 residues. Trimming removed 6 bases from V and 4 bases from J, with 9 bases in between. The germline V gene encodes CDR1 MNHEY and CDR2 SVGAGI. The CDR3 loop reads CASSPGIETQYF. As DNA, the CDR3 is TGTGCCAGCAGCCCAGGGATAGAGACCCAGTACTTC.

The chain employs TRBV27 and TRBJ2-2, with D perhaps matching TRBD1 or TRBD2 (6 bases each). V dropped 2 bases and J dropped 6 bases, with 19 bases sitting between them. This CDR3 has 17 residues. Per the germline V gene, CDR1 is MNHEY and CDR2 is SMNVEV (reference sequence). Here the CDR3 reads CASSLHRGLGAAGELFF. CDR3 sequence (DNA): TGTGCCAGCAGTTTACATCGGGGGCTGGGAGCGGCCGGGGAGCTGTTTTTT.

The CDR3 sequence is CASSDGTAYGYTF. The CDR3 nucleotides read TGTGCCAGCAGCGACGGGACAGCTTATGGCTACACCTTC. V is TRBV9 and J is TRBJ1-2; TRBD1 matches at 7 bases. The CDR3 runs 13 residues. V gave up 3 bases and J gave up 5 bases; unmatched junction bases: 4. Germline assignment: CDR1 SGDLS and CDR2 YYNGEE.

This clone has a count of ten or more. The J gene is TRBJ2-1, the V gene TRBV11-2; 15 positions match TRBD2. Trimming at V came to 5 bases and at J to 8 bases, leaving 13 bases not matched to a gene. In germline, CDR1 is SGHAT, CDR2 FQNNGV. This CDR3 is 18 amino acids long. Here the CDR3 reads CASSPGPFGLAGGDEQFF. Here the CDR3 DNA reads TGTGCCAGCAGCCCAGGGCCTTTTGGACTAGCGGGAGGGGATGAGCAGTTCTTC.

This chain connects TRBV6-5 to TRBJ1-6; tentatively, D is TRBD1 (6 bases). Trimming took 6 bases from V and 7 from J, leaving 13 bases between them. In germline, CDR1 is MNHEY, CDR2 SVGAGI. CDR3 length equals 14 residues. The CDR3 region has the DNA TGTGCCAGCAGGTCCGGGACACCCAATTCACCCCTCCACTTT. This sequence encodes CASRSGTPNSPLHF.

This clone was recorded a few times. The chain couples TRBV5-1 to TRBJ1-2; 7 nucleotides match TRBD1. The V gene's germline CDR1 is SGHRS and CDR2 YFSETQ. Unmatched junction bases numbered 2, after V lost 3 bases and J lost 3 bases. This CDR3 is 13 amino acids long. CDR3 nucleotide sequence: TGCGCCAGCAGCTACGGGACAGACTATGGCTACACCTTC. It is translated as CASSYGTDYGYTF.

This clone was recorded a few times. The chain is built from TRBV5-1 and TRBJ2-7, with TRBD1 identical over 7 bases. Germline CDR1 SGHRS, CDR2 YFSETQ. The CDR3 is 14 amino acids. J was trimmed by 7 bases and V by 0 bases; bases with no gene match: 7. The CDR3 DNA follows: TGCGCCAGCAGCTTGGTACAGGGGACGGGGGAGCAGTACTTC. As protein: CASSLVQGTGEQYF.